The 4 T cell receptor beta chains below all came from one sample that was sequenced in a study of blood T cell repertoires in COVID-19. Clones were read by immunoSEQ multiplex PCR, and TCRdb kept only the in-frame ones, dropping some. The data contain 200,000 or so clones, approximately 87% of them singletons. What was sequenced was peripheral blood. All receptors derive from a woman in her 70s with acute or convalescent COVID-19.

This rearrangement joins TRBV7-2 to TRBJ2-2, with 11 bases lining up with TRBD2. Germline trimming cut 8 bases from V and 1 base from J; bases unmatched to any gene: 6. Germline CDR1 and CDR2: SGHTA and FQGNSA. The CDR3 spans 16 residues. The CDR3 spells CASASGRTKNTGELFF. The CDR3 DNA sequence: TGTGCCAGCGCTAGCGGGAGGACCAAGAACACCGGGGAGCTGTTTTTT. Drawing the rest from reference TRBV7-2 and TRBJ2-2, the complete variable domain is GAGVSQSPSNKVTEKGKDVELRCDPISGHTALYWYRQSLGQGLEFLIYFQGNSAPDKSGLPSDRFSAERTGGSVSTLTIQRTQQEDSAVYLCASASGRTKNTGELFFGEGSRLTVL.

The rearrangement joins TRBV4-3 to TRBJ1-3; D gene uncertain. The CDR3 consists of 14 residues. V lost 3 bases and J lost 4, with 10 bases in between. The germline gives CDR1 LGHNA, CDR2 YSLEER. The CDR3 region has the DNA TGCGCCAGCAGCCAGCACATACCCGGAAACACCATATATTTT. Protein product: CASSQHIPGNTIYF.

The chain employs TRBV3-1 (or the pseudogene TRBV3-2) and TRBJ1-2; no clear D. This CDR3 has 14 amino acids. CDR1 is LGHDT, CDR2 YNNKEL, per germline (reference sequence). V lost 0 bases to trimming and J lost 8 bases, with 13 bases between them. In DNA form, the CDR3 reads TGTGCCAGCAGCCAAGATCAGGCGGGAGGCGGCTACACCTTC. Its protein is CASSQDQAGGGYTF.

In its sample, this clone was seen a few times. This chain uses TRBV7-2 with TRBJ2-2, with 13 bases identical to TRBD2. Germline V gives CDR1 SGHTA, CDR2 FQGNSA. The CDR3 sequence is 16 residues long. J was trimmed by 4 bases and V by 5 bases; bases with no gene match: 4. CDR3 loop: CASSPGLAGVTGELFF. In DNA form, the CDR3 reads TGTGCCAGCAGCCCTGGACTAGCGGGGGTCACCGGGGAGCTGTTTTTT.